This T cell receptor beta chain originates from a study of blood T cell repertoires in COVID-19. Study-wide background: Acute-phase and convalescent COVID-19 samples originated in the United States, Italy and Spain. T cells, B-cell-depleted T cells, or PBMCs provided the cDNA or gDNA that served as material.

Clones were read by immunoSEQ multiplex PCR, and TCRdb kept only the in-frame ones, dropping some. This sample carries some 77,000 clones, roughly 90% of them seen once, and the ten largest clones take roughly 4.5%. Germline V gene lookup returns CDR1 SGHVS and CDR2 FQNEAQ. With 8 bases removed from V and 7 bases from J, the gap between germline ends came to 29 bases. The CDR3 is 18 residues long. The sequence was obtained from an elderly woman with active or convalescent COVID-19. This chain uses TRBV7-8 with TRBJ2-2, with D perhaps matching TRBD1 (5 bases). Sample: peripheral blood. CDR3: CASPPDSRLVLQGGELFF. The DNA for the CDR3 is TGTGCCAGCCCGCCAGACTCGAGGCTAGTCCTTCAGGGCGGGGAGCTGTTTTTT.